What follows are 28 T cell receptor beta chains derived from one specimen sequenced in a study of T cell responses to AZD1222 COVID-19 vaccine. Clones were sequenced by immunoSEQ multiplex PCR, and TCRdb holds only the in-frame ones, with some missing. The table shows about 140,000 clones, with around 90% occurring only once. This specimen consisted of peripheral blood, obtained on day 0 of AZD1222 vaccination. All receptors come from an adult in good health.

This chain connects TRBV5-1 to TRBJ2-7, with 7 bases identical to TRBD1. V was clipped by 5 bases and J by 4 bases; unmatched bases: 12. CDR1 is SGHRS and CDR2 is YFSETQ in the germline V gene. The CDR3 consists of 15 residues. CDR3 nucleotides: TGCGCCAGCAGTACAGGGGACCACTATGTGTACGAGCAGTACTTC. Protein: CASSTGDHYVYEQYF. Based on the CDR3 plus reference TRBV5-1 and TRBJ2-7, the full variable domain is KAGVTQTPRYLIKTRGQQVTLSCSPISGHRSVSWYQQTPGQGLQFLFEYFSETQRNKGNFPGRFSGRQFSNSRSEMNVSTLELGDSALYLCASSTGDHYVYEQYFGPGTRLTVT.

A few counts support this clone. Other DNA variants within this sample encode the same CDR3. This sequence joins TRBV19 and TRBJ1-5, with 9 bases identical to TRBD1. Germline V lookup: CDR1 LNHDA, CDR2 SQIVND (reference sequence). CDR3 length: 14 residues. V was pared by 9 bases and J by 7 bases, with 10 bases of the junction left unmatched. The DNA of the CDR3 is TGTGCCAGCAGATTACAGGGGGCCGGCCAGCCCCAGCATTTT. As protein: CASRLQGAGQPQHF.

The chain joins TRBV6-8 to TRBJ2-3; no clear D gene. This CDR3 is built from 14 residues. V lost 0 bases to trimming and J lost 2 bases, with 6 bases between them. Germline V gives CDR1 MNHGY, CDR2 SAAAGT. CDR3 nucleotides: TGTGCCAGCAGTTACTCGATCGTCACAGATACGCAGTATTTT. Protein product: CASSYSIVTDTQYF.

The chain combines TRBV14 with TRBJ1-2; unclear D gene. Trimming pared 6 bases from V and 8 bases from J, leaving 13 bases between. In germline, CDR1 is SGHDN, CDR2 FVKESK. This CDR3 has 12 residues. CDR3 protein: CASRRDTLGYTF. Here the CDR3 DNA reads TGTGCCAGCAGAAGGGATACCCTGGGCTACACCTTC.

This clone was observed once. This sequence joins TRBV2 and TRBJ1-2, with 10 bases fitting TRBD1. CDR1 and CDR2 from the germline V gene are SNHLY and FYNNEI. The CDR3 has 15 amino acids. With 3 bases clipped from V and 0 bases from J, the junction kept 1 base outside the gene matches. CDR3 sequence: CASSETGGPNYGYTF. CDR3 DNA sequence: TGTGCCAGCAGTGAGACAGGGGGCCCTAACTATGGCTACACCTTC. Full variable domain (outside the CDR3, taken from reference TRBV2 and TRBJ1-2): EPEVTQTPSHQVTQMGQEVILRCVPISNHLYFYWYRQILGQKVEFLVSFYNNEISEKSEIFDDQFSVERPDGSNFTLKIRSTKLEDSAMYFCASSETGGPNYGYTFGSGTRLTVV.

This clone turned up a few times. In DNA form, the CDR3 reads TGTGCCAGCAGCACCGACAGAACCTATGGCTACACCTTC. Translated: CASSTDRTYGYTF. The chain is built from TRBV6-2 or TRBV6-3 and TRBJ1-2; a weak D match, TRBD1 (5 bases). The CDR3 extends over 13 amino acids. The V and J ends lost 6 bases and 4 bases respectively, with 12 bases between them. Germline-derived CDR1 and CDR2 are MNHEY and SVGEGT.

V is TRBV18 and J is TRBJ1-5; D ambiguous. Trimming shortened V by 5 bases and J by 3 bases, and 2 bases separated the two germline ends. The CDR3 has 11 amino acids. Germline V gives CDR1 KGHSH, CDR2 LQKENI. CDR3 protein: CASSVNQPQHF. Here the CDR3 DNA reads TGTGCCAGCTCAGTCAATCAGCCCCAGCATTTT.

CDR3 residues: CASSTSDRGYSYEQYF. The CDR3 DNA reads TGTGCCAGCAGTACAAGCGACAGGGGATACTCCTACGAGCAGTACTTC. This chain links TRBV28 with TRBJ2-7, with 8 bases matching TRBD1. The CDR3 extends over 16 amino acids. J gave up 0 bases and V 5 bases, and 9 bases lay outside the gene matches. Germline CDR1 MDHEN, CDR2 SYDVKM.

This clone occurred once. The J gene is TRBJ1-1, the V gene TRBV6-5, with D tentatively TRBD1 (5 bases). Trimming removed 1 base at V and 5 bases at J, with 17 bases between. CDR1 and CDR2 from the germline V gene are MNHEY and SVGAGI. CDR3 size: 16 residues. This CDR3 is CASSYLGQGGGTEAFF. For the CDR3, the DNA is TGTGCCAGCAGTTACTTGGGGCAGGGAGGAGGGACTGAAGCTTTCTTT.

This rearrangement joins TRBV19 to TRBJ2-5, with unresolved D. Germline V gene sequence: CDR1 LNHDA, CDR2 SQIVND (reference sequence). V was clipped by 4 bases and J by 5 bases, with 5 bases between them. The CDR3 has 11 amino acids. The CDR3 DNA is TGTGCCAGTAGTAACATGGAGACCCAGTACTTC. It translates to CASSNMETQYF.

This chain links TRBV11-3 with TRBJ2-1, with 8 nucleotides matching TRBD2. The length of the CDR3 is 14 residues. V was pared by 5 bases and J by 7 bases, with 7 bases of the junction left unmatched. Germline V gene lookup returns CDR1 SGHNT and CDR2 YENEEA. The CDR3 here is CASSHRLASNEQFF. CDR3 nucleotide sequence: TGTGCCAGCAGCCATCGACTAGCGAGTAATGAGCAGTTCTTC.

The V gene is TRBV4-1, the J gene TRBJ1-6; D perhaps matches TRBD1 (5 bases). CDR1 and CDR2 (germline): MGHRA, YSYEKL. V was trimmed by 3 bases and J by 11 bases, leaving 14 bases between them. This CDR3 comprises 14 residues. The CDR3 here is CASSQRDGLAPLHF. The CDR3 DNA reads TGCGCCAGCAGCCAGAGGGACGGATTGGCACCCCTCCACTTT.

This sequence joins TRBV6-5 and TRBJ2-1; 7 bases match TRBD2. V gave up 3 bases and J gave up 9 bases; unmatched junction bases: 8. CDR1 MNHEY and CDR2 SVGAGI come from the germline V gene. The CDR3 contains 14 residues. This CDR3 is CASSYGLREFEQFF. The CDR3 coding sequence is TGTGCCAGCAGTTATGGTCTGCGGGAGTTTGAGCAGTTCTTC.

V is TRBV6-5 and J is TRBJ1-3, with a possible D match to TRBD1 (5 bases). The CDR3 has 13 residues. Germline loops: CDR1 MNHEY, CDR2 SVGAGI. V gave up 7 bases and J gave up 8 bases, with 15 bases separating them. In DNA form, the CDR3 reads TGTGCCAGCACCATGGACATAATAGACACCATATATTTT. It codes for CASTMDIIDTIYF.

The genes are TRBV7-9 and TRBJ2-5; TRBD2 agrees at 7 bases. The CDR3 is 14 residues long. V lost 1 base to trimming and J lost 3 bases; unmatched junction nucleotides: 2. The germline CDR1 and CDR2 sequences are SEHNR and FQNEAQ (reference sequence). CDR3 loop: CASSLGRGEETQYF. CDR3 bases: TGTGCCAGCAGCTTAGGTCGGGGGGAAGAGACCCAGTACTTC.

CDR3 DNA sequence: TGTGCCACCAGCTACAGGGGGCGCGGCTACGAGCAGTACTTC. Its protein is CATSYRGRGYEQYF. The rearrangement links TRBV15 to TRBJ2-7; the match to TRBD1 covers 9 bases. The CDR3 is 14 amino acids. Germline CDR1 LNHNV, CDR2 YYDKDF (reference sequence). V lost 5 bases and J lost 3; bases outside the gene matches: 5.

The rearrangement joins TRBV27 to TRBJ2-5; 7 bases match TRBD1. V trimming: 7 bases; J trimming: 3 bases; junction bases outside the gene matches: 8. The CDR3 extends over 14 amino acids. The germline gives CDR1 MNHEY, CDR2 SMNVEV (reference sequence). The CDR3 DNA is TGTGCCAGCAACCACAGGGGACCTAAAGAGACCCAGTACTTC. Translation: CASNHRGPKETQYF.

The rearrangement links TRBV24-1 to TRBJ1-5; 7 nucleotides agree with TRBD1. The CDR3 totals 13 residues. Trimming cost V 4 bases and J 9 bases; bases outside gene matches: 5. Germline CDR1 reads KGHDR; CDR2 reads SFDVKD. CDR3 in DNA: TGTGCCACCAGTGAGACAGGGCTCGGGCCCCAGCATTTT. This gives the protein CATSETGLGPQHF.

This chain joins TRBV19 and TRBJ2-3, with D unclear. The CDR3 has 15 amino acids. Germline V lookup: CDR1 LNHDA, CDR2 SQIVND (reference sequence). Between the trimmed V and J ends, which lost 4 bases and 4 bases, there was a span of 15 bases. DNA for the CDR3: TGTGCCAGTAGTAGCACACGGGCGACCGCAGATACGCAGTATTTT. This codes for CASSSTRATADTQYF.

In nucleotides, the CDR3 is TGCGCCAGCAGCTTGGCGGTTCAAAGTTTAAGCGGGACTGAAGCTTTCTTT. Its translation: CASSLAVQSLSGTEAFF. J is TRBJ1-1 and V is TRBV5-1; no clear D gene. CDR3 length equals 17 residues. Germline CDR1 SGHRS, CDR2 YFSETQ. With 0 bases removed from V and 5 bases from J, the gap between germline ends came to 20 bases.

The chain has TRBV6-5 and TRBJ2-7, with D tentatively TRBD2 (5 bases). Between the trimmed V and J ends, which lost 7 bases and 2 bases, there was a span of 15 bases. The germline gives CDR1 MNHEY, CDR2 SVGAGI. The CDR3 totals 14 residues. CDR3: CASNPGGSPYEQYF. The CDR3 bases are TGTGCCAGCAATCCAGGTGGGAGCCCCTACGAGCAGTACTTC.

The gene calls are TRBV5-1 and TRBJ1-6; D might be TRBD1 (5 bases). V lost 0 bases and J 3 bases, leaving 13 bases between the germline ends. Germline V CDR1 and CDR2: SGHRS, YFSETQ. The CDR3 runs 17 residues. The DNA for the CDR3 is TGCGCCAGCAGCTTGGTAGGGACCCGTTACTATAATTCACCCCTCCACTTT. This translates into CASSLVGTRYYNSPLHF.

The genes are TRBV3-1 (or the pseudogene TRBV3-2) and TRBJ1-4; D ambiguous. Germline V CDR1 and CDR2: LGHDT, YNNKEL (reference sequence). V lost 4 bases to trimming and J lost 1 base, with 7 bases between them. The CDR3 is 14 residues long. This CDR3 is CASSPRGTNEKLFF. The CDR3 DNA sequence: TGTGCCAGCAGCCCTCGGGGAACTAATGAAAAACTGTTTTTT.

CDR3 sequence (DNA): TGTGCCAGCAATATGGGACTAGCGGGGGGTACGGGTGAGCAGTTCTTC. Translated, it gives CASNMGLAGGTGEQFF. The chain is built from TRBV2 and TRBJ2-1, with 15 positions matching TRBD2. CDR3 length: 16 residues. Germline CDR1 and CDR2: SNHLY and FYNNEI. V shed 7 bases, J shed 9 bases, and the junction held 10 bases outside the gene matches.

DNA for the CDR3: TGTGCCAGCAGTTTACAGGGACAGGGGCGAGAAAAACTGTTTTTT. Translated: CASSLQGQGREKLFF. The V and J genes are TRBV27 and TRBJ1-4, with 10 nucleotides matching TRBD1. Trimming at V came to 2 bases and at J to 8 bases, leaving 5 bases not matched to a gene. This CDR3 has 15 residues. CDR1 and CDR2 from the germline V gene are MNHEY and SMNVEV (reference sequence).

The gene calls are TRBV10-2 and TRBJ2-1; a possible D gene is TRBD2 (6 bases). This CDR3 has 14 amino acids. V lost 8 bases and J lost 7, with 18 bases in between. Germline lookup yields CDR1 WSHSY and CDR2 SAAADI. The CDR3 DNA follows: TGCGCCAGCTCGGAGACTAGGACTGTGAATGAGCAGTTCTTC. It encodes CASSETRTVNEQFF.

This chain connects TRBV23-1 to TRBJ1-1, with TRBD1 matching 10 bases. TRBV23-1 is labeled an ORF, and its function is uncertain. The J segment lost 1 base and the V segment lost 6 bases, leaving 8 bases of the junction unmatched. The CDR3 consists of 16 residues. CDR3 protein: CASSPGQGGSNTEAFF. CDR3 DNA: TGCGCCAGCAGCCCCGGACAGGGGGGTTCGAACACTGAAGCTTTCTTT.

The rearrangement links TRBV5-1 to TRBJ2-5, with D possibly being TRBD1 or TRBD2 (6 bases each). This CDR3 has 16 residues. Germline-derived CDR1 and CDR2 are SGHRS and YFSETQ. Trimming took 0 bases from V and 5 from J, leaving 17 bases between them. CDR3 nucleotides: TGCGCCAGCAGCTTGGCGCCGGGGGCACAAATCGAGACCCAGTACTTC. Encoded protein: CASSLAPGAQIETQYF.